The clone carrying this TCR beta chain ranks as medium-sized. RNA was extracted from roughly 2.6 ml of whole blood of healthy adults. The record originates from a study of naive and memory T cell subsets. Deletions cut 5 bases from V and 3 bases from J, with 8 bases between. Germline V lookup: CDR1 SEHNR, CDR2 FQNEAQ (reference sequence). This CDR3 has 12 residues. Blood and skin TCR RNA was reverse transcribed with alpha and beta constant primers. TCRdb reprocessed the 5' RACE reads with MiXCR, giving one entry per CDR3 protein. Of roughly 26,000 distinct CDR3 sequences detected, around 21% appear once; the ten largest clones hold roughly 1.8%.

This clonotype was obtained from a female donor in good health. The chain carries TRBV7-9 and TRBJ2-7, with D unresolved. CDR3 nucleotides: TGTGCCAGCAGCCCCCTAAGCTACGAGCAGTACTTC. It translates to CASSPLSYEQYF. Complete variable domain (other parts from reference TRBV7-9 and TRBJ2-7): DTGVSQNPRHKITKRGQNVTFRCDPISEHNRLYWYRQTLGQGPEFLTYFQNEAQLEKSRLLSDRFSAERPKGSFSTLEIQRTEQGDSAMYLCASSPLSYEQYFGPGTRLTVT.